This T cell receptor beta chain was retrieved from a study of blood T cell repertoires in COVID-19. The table came from immunoSEQ multiplex PCR; TCRdb's copy has only in-frame clones and leaves some out. This sample has tens of thousands of clones; 91% occur once, and the top ten carry 1.9%. The germline V gene encodes CDR1 MDHEN and CDR2 SYDVKM. The CDR3 length is 13 residues. Regarding this clone: At one of its ends the junction is not consistent with the germline gene, which may arise from a read error.

The rearrangement uses TRBV28 and TRBJ2-1; TRBD1 might be the D (5 bases). The sequenced sample consisted of peripheral blood. The TCR was taken from a woman aged 50 to 65 in a cohort sampled during active COVID-19. CDR3 nucleotides: TGCATGACAGTCGCCCCCAGGGACAATGAGCAGTTCTTC. Translated, it gives CMTVAPRDNEQFF.